The table lists the clone carrying this TCR beta chain with a few counts. The CDR3 consists of 15 residues. Germline-derived CDR1 and CDR2 are DFQATT and SNEGSKA (reference sequence). This specimen comes from a study of T cells in Graves' hyperthyroidism and ophthalmopathy. Authors of the study amplified TCR beta CDR3 regions from RNA transcripts. During a first-round RT-PCR of the TCR CDR3, the HTBI primer set was used. TCRdb itself ran the multiplex PCR reads through MiXCR, one entry per CDR3 protein. The data show roughly 500,000 distinct CDR3 sequences, about 45% seen once. V gene TRBV20-1 combines with J gene TRBJ1-2; weak D call: TRBD1 (6 bases). Sequences were obtained from peripheral blood or thyroid tissue (not recorded which). The sequence was obtained from an adult woman with Graves' disease, either hyperthyroidism or ophthalmopathy (not recorded which). CDR3 nucleotide sequence: TGCTCACCTACCCGGGACACTTCCGGGGACGATGGCTACACCTTC. Amino acids: CSPTRDTSGDDGYTF.